These T cell receptor beta chains were read from a single sample in a study of identical twins. Via MiXCR, TCRdb re-called the 5' RACE reads, giving one row per CDR3 protein. Of 200,000 to 250,000 distinct CDR3 sequences listed, over 5% were seen once; the top ten hold more than 14%. These data also featured in a second study, about T cells expressing NK-cell markers.

The sample was CD8+ T cells sorted from blood. Receptors originate from a woman aged 18-29 years in good health. The CDR3 runs from the conserved cysteine through the conserved F or W. A D gene is named only where the DNA matches it firmly. Some rows mark clone size as missing; the rest say once, few, many or name a class of expanded clone.

J: TRBJ2-7
size: many
D: NA
V: TRBV6-1
DNA: TGTGCCACCAAAGAATCGGGAAGGGGGAACGAGCAGTACTTC
CDR3: CATKESGRGNEQYF

J: TRBJ2-5
size: few
D: NA
V: TRBV4-1
DNA: TGCGCCAGCAGCCAATTCGGGGAGTCGGAGACCCAGTACTTC
CDR3: CASSQFGESETQYF

J: TRBJ2-2
size: few
D: NA
V: TRBV9
DNA: TGTGCCAGCAGCGTAGGGACTCCAGGGGAGCTGTTTTTT
CDR3: CASSVGTPGELFF

J: TRBJ1-3
size: NA
D: NA
V: TRBV2
DNA: TGTGCCATAGGATACCGTGTGATTTCTGGAAACACCATATATTTT
CDR3: CAIGYRVISGNTIYF

J: TRBJ2-5
size: NA
D: TRBD2
V: TRBV27
DNA: TGTGCCAGCAGTTTGCTACACGGGACTAGCGTAAATAAAGAGACCCAGTACTTC
CDR3: CASSLLHGTSVNKETQYF

J: TRBJ1-6
size: few
D: NA
V: TRBV13
DNA: TGTGCCAGCAGCTTAGGGGGAAACGAGGCGTCACCCCTCCACTTT
CDR3: CASSLGGNEASPLHF

J: TRBJ2-7
size: NA
D: NA
V: TRBV2
DNA: TGTGCCAGCAGTCCACCTAGGACTCTCCTAGGGTACGAGCAGTACTTC
CDR3: CASSPPRTLLGYEQYF

J: TRBJ2-1
size: many
D: TRBD2
V: TRBV9
DNA: TGTGCCAGCAGGGACGACGATAGCGGGAAGTACAATGAGCAGTTCTTC
CDR3: CASRDDDSGKYNEQFF

J: TRBJ2-1
size: NA
D: NA
V: TRBV27
DNA: TGTGCCAGCAGTTTAGTCAGGGCTCATGAGCAGTTCTTC
CDR3: CASSLVRAHEQFF

J: TRBJ2-7
size: NA
D: TRBD2
V: TRBV20-1
DNA: TGCAGTGCTAGGGTACTAGCGCACGAGCAGTACTTC
CDR3: CSARVLAHEQYF

J: TRBJ2-7
size: NA
D: TRBD2
V: TRBV2
DNA: TGTGCCAGCAGTGGGGAGACTAGCGGGGGCTCCTACGAGCAGTACTTC
CDR3: CASSGETSGGSYEQYF